The entry below describes one TCR beta chain. V shed 5 bases and J shed 0 bases, with 7 bases lying between them. This CDR3 spans 13 amino acids. CDR1 is SGHRS and CDR2 is YFSETQ in the germline V gene. The entry originates in a study of cytomegalovirus exposure and HLA in healthy donors. Use of 60 Vbeta and 13 Jbeta primers characterized the PCR. TCRdb keeps only in-frame clones here, not all; method: immunoSEQ multiplex PCR. Here the sample spans about 100,000 clones, roughly 78% being singletons. The sample taken for sequencing was PBMCs. The chain recombines TRBV5-1 with TRBJ2-3, with D unresolved. The source of this sequence is a woman between 55 and 75 years old in good health and CMV-seronegative. In DNA form, the CDR3 reads TGCGCCAGCAGTGGGCAGAGCACAGATACGCAGTATTTT. This encodes CASSGQSTDTQYF. Full variable domain (rest looked up from reference TRBV5-1 and TRBJ2-3): KAGVTQTPRYLIKTRGQQVTLSCSPISGHRSVSWYQQTPGQGLQFLFEYFSETQRNKGNFPGRFSGRQFSNSRSEMNVSTLELGDSALYLCASSGQSTDTQYFGPGTRLTVL.